This T cell receptor beta chain was found in a study of cytomegalovirus exposure and HLA in healthy donors (dated by TCRdb to the late 2010s). For the study in its entirety: An earlier analysis of some 620 of the donors reported about 300 Gb of sequence data and 95 million to 130 million unique TCR beta sequences obtained from about 179 million T cells. Roughly 300 gigabases of sequencing data and around 80 million unique TCR sequences made up an early release that covered approximately 700 HLA-typed donors. Of the 350 to 450 genotyped donors, 65% to 90% were placed in the genetic ancestry cluster associated with self-reported Caucasian donors. The study was designed to test whether signatures of past pathogen exposure could be identified by cataloging public T cell receptors. The study profiled the T cell repertoires of 500 to 800 subjects by immunosequencing and related them to cytomegalovirus serostatus. Besides the first cohort of approximately 710 subjects, a separate validation cohort made up of 95 to 150 different subjects was used. To predict cytomegalovirus infection status, the study combined high-throughput TCR immunosequencing, statistical association of individual TCRs with disease status, and machine learning. In a later analysis, previously published TCR beta repertoires from about 640 donors were re-analyzed and high-resolution HLA genotyping was added so that TCR occurrence patterns could be studied. Rather than drawing on any new phenotypic data, the later analysis identified candidate immune exposures from TCR beta sequences and the way those sequences occurred across donors. In an earlier analysis of a few hundred of the donors, high-throughput TCR beta sequencing was used to judge whether each TCR beta V gene segment behaved as functional or pseudogenic. Donor age, sex, ethnicity and CMV serostatus were collected together with the repertoire data. In a later genetic analysis, genome-wide SNP genotypes for about three fifths of the roughly 670 donors were used, and that subset was treated as a discovery cohort. Every repertoire in the discovery cohort had been generated on one and the same sequencing platform. HLA typing covered class I and class II loci at four-digit resolution. The number of typed donors differed by locus: about 620-640 for A, B, C, DRB1 and DQB1; 500 to 550 for DQA1; about 600 for DPA1; and some 470 for DPB1. Roughly 5 DR-DQ haplotypes were handled as single units for association and clustering because linkage in the cohort was strong. Across 398 genotyped donors of the cohort, an average of roughly 200,000 unique TCR beta nucleotide sequences per donor were sequenced, and roughly 20% of those sequences were non-productive.

In regard to this clone: Which antigen it targets is not known.

General findings and caveats noted by the study authors: In an earlier analysis of 587 of the donors, most TCR beta V segments appeared in productive rearrangements about 90% or about 30% of the time, broadly matching IMGT annotations. Several of the top co-occurrence clusters appeared to be linked to parvovirus B19, influenza, CMV and Epstein-Barr virus, according to a later analysis. A later analysis found that HLA-associated TCR beta chains were more clonally expanded and had lower generation probabilities than equally common non-associated chains. The sequencing pipeline was judged likely to have produced a cluster of highly shared sequence variants as a technical artifact. In this cohort, only TCR beta chains were sequenced, and detectable features were limited by the absence of alpha or paired-chain data. Specific HLA alleles were associated with some 15,000 TCR beta sequences at a false discovery rate of 0.05 in a later analysis. According to a later analysis, TCR association rates differed among HLA loci, with DRB1 alleles showing the most associated TCRs and HLA-C alleles showing the fewest. A further reported finding was that TCR beta sequences accurately predicted the HLA-A and HLA-B alleles for most subjects in the first cohort. In a later genetic analysis, fewer N-insertions in productive TCRs were reported among donors in an Asian-associated ancestry cluster than the roughly 700-donor mean. Across donors, most TCR sequences were observed very rarely, whereas some public TCRs were present in many individuals. According to the authors, the approach could potentially be generalized to other disease states and immunological phenotypes. The 87-base-pair reads could not distinguish some IMGT-functional V segments, including TRBV6-2 and TRBV6-3, so those segments were excluded. Correlated functional status among segregating V segments might reflect linkage disequilibrium, but an unknown experimental factor could not be ruled out. Because counts were too low, about 15 rarely observed V segments, including chromosome 9 orphons, were left out of the earlier analysis of roughly 600 of the donors. When HLA alleles, especially DR and DQ, strongly co-occurred, TCR associations were difficult to assign to individual alleles. In a later analysis, most CMV-associated TCR beta chains were found to appear HLA-restricted, with HLA associations seemingly driven largely by CMV exposure. Cytomegalovirus status was reported to be diagnosed by the classifier with high specificity and sensitivity in both the original and validation cohorts. In a later genetic analysis, a missense DCLRE1C variant was associated with V-gene and J-gene trimming of TCR beta chains, and the association was replicated in an independent cohort. The only immune exposure information available for the cohort was CMV serostatus. Because HLA typing was unavailable for some donors at each locus, only the typed subset was used in association tests. Roughly uniform sequencing depth across donors was assumed in presence/absence analyses, although this assumption may not hold. A few of the identified cytomegalovirus-associated TCR beta chains were confirmed in vitro to be specific for cytomegalovirus antigens. The study gave a list of 150 to 200 TCR beta chains associated with cytomegalovirus.

The library was produced with the immunoSEQ multiplex PCR assay. A mixture of 60 forward primers for TCR Vbeta segments and 13 reverse primers for TCR Jbeta segments was used in the multiplex PCR. The CDR3 region of rearranged TCR beta genes was amplified from genomic DNA by a multiplex PCR assay. The Illumina HiSeq System was used to sequence the amplified TCR beta libraries as 87-base-pair reads. Concerning the study's data processing: A later analysis tallied some 79 million unique TCR beta chains across the 660 or so repertoires, and some 10 million of those chains were shared by two or more donors. A nearest-neighbor algorithm error-corrected the raw reads and collapsed the reads into unique sequences, merging closely related sequences to remove PCR and sequencing errors. Alignment of CDR3 sequences to IMGT reference sequences was used to assign V, D and J gene segments. For a sequence to be retained, a match of at least six nucleotides to both a V gene segment and a J gene segment was required. A rearrangement was called productive if the CDR3 had no stop codons and remained in frame with V and J, and every other rearrangement was called non-productive. CDR3 was defined according to IMGT convention as the region running from the second conserved V-encoded cysteine to the conserved J-encoded phenylalanine. The earlier analysis of some 550 of the donors excluded any sequence lacking an unambiguous match to a single V gene segment. In an earlier analysis of approximately 560 of the donors, a V segment was called functional when productive rearrangements were above 56.7%, and segregating when the standard deviation between donors exceeded 5%. To diagnose cytomegalovirus status from the catalog of TCR beta chain sequences, a statistical classification framework was built. In a later analysis, V and J genes were assigned by comparing TCR nucleotide sequences against IMGT/GENE-DB human TR gene sequences. The TCRdist pipeline was used in a later analysis to assign CDR3 sequences and most-parsimonious VDJ recombination scenarios. A later analysis defined each TCR beta chain by its CDR3 amino acid sequence plus V-gene family, and excluded reads lacking a unique V-gene family. As a way to deal with suspected cross-contamination and a sequencing artifact, a later analysis dropped roughly 600 nucleotide sequences that were highly shared and had low generation probability. For each public chain, a later analysis derived a clonal expansion index from normalized ranks of inferred template counts within each repertoire. In a later analysis, generation probabilities were computed with a VDJ recombination model fitted to out-of-frame rearrangements, and the resulting probabilities were checked against IGoR. In a later analysis, hypergeometric tests were used to score TCR-TCR, TCR-HLA and TCR-CMV co-occurrence, with a repertoire-size bias correction applied to TCR pairs. In a later analysis, false discovery rates were estimated by permuting HLA or CMV assignments 20 times. A later analysis grouped co-occurring TCRs with DBSCAN, adding TCRdist sequence similarity when clustering within HLA-allele-positive subsets. For co-occurrence clustering, repertoires with fewer than 30,000 or more than 120,000 public chains were excluded, along with roughly five repertoires with anomalous nucleotide sharing. Sourced from immuneACCESS, this table was stored by TCRdb with only in-frame sequences that have V and J called. A share of the clones is absent; for the studies checked, an unresolved V gene accounts for under half, and the remainder has no known explanation. Clone size and V and J calls were adopted from that table, with D and trimming inferred from the DNA. The sample's table covers 200,000 or so clones. The top ten clones comprise approximately 0.74% of the sample.

The cohort consisted of some 670 healthy bone marrow donors. Cohort members were all nominally healthy when sampled, although unrecorded immune exposures were likely present. The donor tested CMV seronegative, placing the donor among the 350 or so seronegative members of the cohort. A peripheral blood sample was collected from each donor, and TCR beta sequencing was performed on peripheral blood mononuclear cells. Genomic DNA extraction from the blood cell samples was performed with the Qiagen DNeasy Blood Extraction Kit. V trim: 2 bases; J trim: 4 bases; unmatched bases: 13. The CDR3 measures 18 amino acids from cysteine to phenylalanine. Only the CDR3 DNA stays, 54 bases, in frame from base 1. The germline V gene specifies SGHTA as CDR1 and FQGTGA as CDR2.

Sequenced input: PBMCs. The source is a boy aged 10-17 years in good health and CMV-seronegative. This chain joins TRBV7-3 to TRBJ2-5; TRBD2 aligns with 10 central bases. The nucleotide sequence is TGTGCCAGCAGCTTATTCGCTAGCGGGGGACCCGCTACAGAGACCCAGTACTTC. Its protein reads: CASSLFASGGPATETQYF.